What follows is one T cell receptor beta chain and its context. No antigen is known for it. CDR3 size: 15 residues. Germline assignment: CDR1 DFQATT and CDR2 SNEGSKA (reference sequence). J was trimmed by 3 bases and V by 5 bases; bases with no gene match: 10. The data derive from a study of T cell repertoires in cytomegalovirus infection. In the study overall: It can be stated that public TCR beta signatures indicated CMV infection as well as a matching HLA type. The study's findings and limits: CMV carriers having the relevant HLA were flagged by cumulative public TCR beta family frequency. The study found HLA-C-restricted CMV-specific TCR beta clonotypes dominating the ex vivo response.

In TCRdb, the reads were re-called with MiXCR into one record per CDR3 protein. The profile shows hundreds of thousands of distinct CDR3 sequences, 20% to 25% of them singletons. The chain combines TRBV20-1 with TRBJ1-1, with 9 nucleotides matching TRBD1. The sequencing sample was made of CD8+ T cells from PBMCs. The receptor comes from a human donor in good health (CMV status not recorded). Some clones in this sample may be carry-over from other donors' samples. This chain's CDR3 is CSARDRQGGYTEAFF. The CDR3 bases are TGCAGTGCTCGTGATCGACAGGGGGGGTACACTGAAGCTTTCTTT.